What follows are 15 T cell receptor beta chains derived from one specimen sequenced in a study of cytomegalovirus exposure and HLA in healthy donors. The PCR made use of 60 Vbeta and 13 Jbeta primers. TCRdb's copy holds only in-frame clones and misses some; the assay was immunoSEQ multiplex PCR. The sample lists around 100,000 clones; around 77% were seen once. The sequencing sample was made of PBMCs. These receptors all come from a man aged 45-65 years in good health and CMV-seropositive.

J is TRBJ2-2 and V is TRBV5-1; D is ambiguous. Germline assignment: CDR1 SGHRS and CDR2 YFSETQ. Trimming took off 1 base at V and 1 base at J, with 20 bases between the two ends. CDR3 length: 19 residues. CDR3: CASSLLLTKTVLNTGELFF. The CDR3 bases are TGCGCCAGCAGCTTGTTGTTGACAAAAACAGTACTGAACACCGGGGAGCTGTTTTTT.

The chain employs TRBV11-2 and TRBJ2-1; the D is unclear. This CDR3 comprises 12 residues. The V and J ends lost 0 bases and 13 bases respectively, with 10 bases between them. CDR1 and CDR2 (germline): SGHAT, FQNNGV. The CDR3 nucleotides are TGTGCCAGCAGCTTAGATCGAGGCCTTCAGTTCTTC. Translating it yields CASSLDRGLQFF.

In nucleotides, the CDR3 is TGTGCCAGTAGTAGTCCCTGGGCCGACTATGGCTACACCTTC. It specifies CASSSPWADYGYTF. This chain links TRBV19 with TRBJ1-2; no definite D call. Trimming removed 4 bases from V and 3 bases from J, with 12 bases in between. The CDR3 has 14 residues. From germline, CDR1 is LNHDA and CDR2 SQIVND (reference sequence).

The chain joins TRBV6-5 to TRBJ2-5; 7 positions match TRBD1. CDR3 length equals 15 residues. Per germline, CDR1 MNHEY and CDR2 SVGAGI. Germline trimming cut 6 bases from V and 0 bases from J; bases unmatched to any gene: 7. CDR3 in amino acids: CASSRQGFYQETQYF. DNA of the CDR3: TGTGCCAGCAGCAGACAGGGTTTTTACCAAGAGACCCAGTACTTC.

The CDR3 bases are TGTGCCAGCAGTTTCCAGGGAACCGGGGAGCTGTTTTTT. It codes for CASSFQGTGELFF. The V call is TRBV27, the J call TRBJ2-2; a weak D match, TRBD1 (5 bases). In germline, CDR1 is MNHEY, CDR2 SMNVEV (reference sequence). V was shortened by 3 bases and J by 5 bases, with 7 bases between the two germline ends. CDR3 size: 13 residues.

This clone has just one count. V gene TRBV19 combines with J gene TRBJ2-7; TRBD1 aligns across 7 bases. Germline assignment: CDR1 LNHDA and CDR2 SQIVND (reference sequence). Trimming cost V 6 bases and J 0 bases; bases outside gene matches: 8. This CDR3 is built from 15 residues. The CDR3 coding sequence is TGTGCCAGTAGGGGTCCGGGACAGAGCTCCTACGAGCAGTACTTC. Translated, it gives CASRGPGQSSYEQYF.

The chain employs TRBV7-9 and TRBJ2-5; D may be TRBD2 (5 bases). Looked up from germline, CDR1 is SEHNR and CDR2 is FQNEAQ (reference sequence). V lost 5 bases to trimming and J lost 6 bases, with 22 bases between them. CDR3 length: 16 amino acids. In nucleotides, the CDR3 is TGTGCCAGCAGCGGAGGCGGTCGAGACGACTGGAAGACCCAGTACTTC. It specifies CASSGGGRDDWKTQYF.

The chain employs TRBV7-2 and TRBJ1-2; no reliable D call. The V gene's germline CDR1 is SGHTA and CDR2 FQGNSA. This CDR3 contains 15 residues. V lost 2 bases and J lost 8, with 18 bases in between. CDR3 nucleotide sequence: TGTGCCAGCAGCTTACCCGGGCGGCTGGGAGGAGGCTACACCTTC. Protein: CASSLPGRLGGGYTF.

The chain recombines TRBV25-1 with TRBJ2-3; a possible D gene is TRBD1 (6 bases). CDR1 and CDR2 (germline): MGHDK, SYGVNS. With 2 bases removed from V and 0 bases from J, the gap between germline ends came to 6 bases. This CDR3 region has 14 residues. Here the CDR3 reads CASSEQGSTDTQYF. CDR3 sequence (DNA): TGTGCCAGCAGTGAACAGGGGAGCACAGATACGCAGTATTTT.

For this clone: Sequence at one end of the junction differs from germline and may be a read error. The chain's CDR3 is CSSSSEAYEQYF. CDR3 in DNA: TGTTCCAGCAGCTCCGAGGCCTACGAGCAGTACTTC. This chain links TRBV7-9 with TRBJ2-7; D is unresolved. This CDR3 has 12 amino acids. CDR1 and CDR2 from the germline V gene are SEHNR and FQNEAQ (reference sequence).

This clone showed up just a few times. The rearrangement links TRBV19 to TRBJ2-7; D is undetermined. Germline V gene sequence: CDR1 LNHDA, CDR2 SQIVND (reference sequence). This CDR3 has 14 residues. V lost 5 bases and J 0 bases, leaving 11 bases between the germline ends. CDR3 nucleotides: TGTGCCAGTAGTTCCGGGTATGACTCCTACGAGCAGTACTTC. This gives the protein CASSSGYDSYEQYF.

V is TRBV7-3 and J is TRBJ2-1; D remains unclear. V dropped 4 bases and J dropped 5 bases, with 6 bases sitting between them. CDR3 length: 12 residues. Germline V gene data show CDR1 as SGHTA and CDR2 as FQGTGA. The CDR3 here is CASSSPDNEQFF. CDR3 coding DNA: TGTGCCAGCAGCTCTCCGGACAATGAGCAGTTCTTC. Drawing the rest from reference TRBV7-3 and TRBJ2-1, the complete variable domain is GAGVSQTPSNKVTEKGKYVELRCDPISGHTALYWYRQSLGQGPEFLIYFQGTGAADDSGLPNDRFFAVRPEGSVSTLKIQRTERGDSAVYLCASSSPDNEQFFGPGTRLTVL.

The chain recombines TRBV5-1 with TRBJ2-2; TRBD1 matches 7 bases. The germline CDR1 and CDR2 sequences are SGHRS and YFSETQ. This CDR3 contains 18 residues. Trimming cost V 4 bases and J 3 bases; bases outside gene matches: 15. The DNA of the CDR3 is TGCGCCAGCAGCCCGGGACAGAGAAGCGGTGGGGACACCGGGGAGCTGTTTTTT. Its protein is CASSPGQRSGGDTGELFF.

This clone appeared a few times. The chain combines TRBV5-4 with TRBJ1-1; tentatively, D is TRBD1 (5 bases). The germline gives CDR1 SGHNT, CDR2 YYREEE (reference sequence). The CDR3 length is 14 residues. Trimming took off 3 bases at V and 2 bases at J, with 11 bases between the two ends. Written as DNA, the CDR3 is TGTGCCAGCAGCTCGGACACTACTAACACTGAAGCTTTCTTT. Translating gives CASSSDTTNTEAFF.

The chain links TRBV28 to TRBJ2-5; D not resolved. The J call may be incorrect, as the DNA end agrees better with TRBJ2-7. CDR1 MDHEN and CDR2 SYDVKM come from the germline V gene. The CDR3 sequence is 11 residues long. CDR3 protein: CASSLRHEQYF. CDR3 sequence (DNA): TGTGCCAGCAGCCTAAGACACGAGCAGTACTTC.